The clone carrying this TCR beta chain has just one count. The source of the sample is a study of CD8 T cells in Susac syndrome. The CDR3 is 17 residues long. Trimming stripped 4 bases from V and 8 bases from J, with 24 bases between. The germline V gene encodes CDR1 SGHTA and CDR2 FQGNSA. Roughly 0.5 to 1 ug RNA was reverse transcribed with random hexamers. TCRdb redid the calling of the immunoSEQ multiplex PCR reads with MiXCR, one entry per CDR3 protein. In the table there are around 59,000 distinct CDR3 sequences, approximately 92% of which are singletons. The V and J genes are TRBV7-2 and TRBJ2-1, with TRBD2 as a possible D gene (7 bases). This clonotype originated in a human donor in good health. Sequencing input: CD8+ T cells from PBMCs. CDR3 protein: CASSSEDRGAWLDEQFF. As DNA, the CDR3 is TGTGCCAGCAGCTCCGAGGACCGGGGGGCCTGGTTGGATGAGCAGTTCTTC.